A single sample is the source of the 21 T cell receptor beta chains below, sequenced in a study of blood T cell repertoires in COVID-19. Generated by immunoSEQ multiplex PCR, the TCRdb table keeps only in-frame clones and is missing some. This table holds around 150,000 clones, roughly 90% found once. The sequencing input was peripheral blood. All receptors come from a woman aged 55-69 years with active or convalescent COVID-19.

The rearrangement joins TRBV3-1 (or the pseudogene TRBV3-2) to TRBJ1-6; 7 nucleotides align to TRBD1. CDR1 is LGHDT, CDR2 YNNKEL, per germline (reference sequence). The CDR3 runs 14 residues. J lost 9 bases, V lost 5 bases, and 7 bases had no gene match. The CDR3 is CASSKRDSRSPLHF. The DNA for the CDR3 is TGTGCCAGCAGCAAACGGGACAGCCGTTCACCCCTCCACTTT.

The chain couples TRBV7-2 to TRBJ2-1; D is perhaps TRBD2 (7 bases). V was pared by 5 bases and J by 4 bases, with 15 bases between. Germline loops: CDR1 SGHTA, CDR2 FQGNSA. The CDR3 loop spans 15 amino acids. The DNA of the CDR3 is TGTGCCAGCAGCATCTCGGGGGGCCCATACAATGAGCAGTTCTTC. Translated: CASSISGGPYNEQFF.

The chain recombines TRBV14 with TRBJ2-3; D not certain. Germline CDR1 reads SGHDN; CDR2 reads FVKESK. The CDR3 extends over 15 amino acids. Trimming removed 4 bases from V and 7 bases from J, with 18 bases in between. The CDR3 DNA is TGTGCCAGCAGCCGATTTAGTGCAACGTTACATACGCAGTATTTT. This encodes CASSRFSATLHTQYF.

The chain is built from TRBV10-1 and TRBJ1-5; perhaps TRBD1 as D (6 bases). The germline V gene has CDR1 WNHNN and CDR2 SYGVQD (reference sequence). V dropped 6 bases and J dropped 2 bases, with 8 bases sitting between them. The CDR3 totals 13 residues. Here the CDR3 reads CASRRTGNQPQHF. CDR3 DNA: TGCGCCAGCAGAAGGACAGGCAATCAGCCCCAGCATTTT.

This chain joins TRBV7-9 and TRBJ1-1; a weak D match, TRBD1 (5 bases). CDR1 SEHNR and CDR2 FQNEAQ come from the germline V gene (reference sequence). The CDR3 covers 15 residues. Trimming cost V 2 bases and J 0 bases, with 10 bases left between them. CDR3 DNA sequence: TGTGCCAGCAGCTTAACACCGACAGTGAACACTGAAGCTTTCTTT. Translating it yields CASSLTPTVNTEAFF.

The J gene is TRBJ1-5, the V gene TRBV12-3 or TRBV12-4; D may be TRBD1 (5 bases). The CDR3 is 13 amino acids. V shed 4 bases and J shed 11 bases, with 15 bases lying between them. The CDR3 loop reads CASSSPAGLAQHF. The CDR3 region has the DNA TGTGCCAGCAGTTCCCCAGCGGGGCTAGCCCAGCATTTT.

The chain joins TRBV2 to TRBJ1-6; 7 bases line up with TRBD1. The CDR3 runs to 15 residues. Germline loops: CDR1 SNHLY, CDR2 FYNNEI. The junction had 7 bases not matched to a gene; V was cut back by 6 bases and J by 5 bases. CDR3 in DNA: TGTGCCAGCAGAGCCGGGACAGCTAATAATTCACCCCTCCACTTT. Protein: CASRAGTANNSPLHF.

The rearrangement uses TRBV13 and TRBJ2-2; D is unclear. CDR3 length: 13 amino acids. V was pared by 5 bases and J by 4 bases, with 8 bases between. The germline gives CDR1 PRHDT, CDR2 FYEKMQ (reference sequence). The CDR3 DNA reads as TGTGCCAGCAGCCGCAGGCGCACCGGGGAGCTGTTTTTT. Its protein product is CASSRRRTGELFF. Based on the CDR3 plus reference TRBV13 and TRBJ2-2, the full variable domain is AAGVIQSPRHLIKEKRETATLKCYPIPRHDTVYWYQQGPGQDPQFLISFYEKMQSDKGSIPDRFSAQQFSDYHSELNMSSLELGDSALYFCASSRRRTGELFFGEGSRLTVL.

The V and J genes are TRBV6-6 and TRBJ1-5; D is unclear. The V end lost 8 bases, the J end lost 3 bases, and 14 bases lay between the germline ends. CDR1 is MNHNY and CDR2 is SVGAGI in the germline V gene (reference sequence). This CDR3 is built from 14 residues. CDR3 residues: CASQEGLYNQPQHF. The CDR3 region has the DNA TGTGCCAGCCAGGAAGGACTTTACAATCAGCCCCAGCATTTT.

This clone was detected only once. The V gene is TRBV30, the J gene TRBJ2-7, with D perhaps matching TRBD1 (5 bases). Trimming took off 4 bases at V and 0 bases at J, with 25 bases between the two ends. There are 18 residues in the CDR3. Germline V lookup: CDR1 GTSNPN, CDR2 SVGIG (reference sequence). The DNA for the CDR3 is TGTGCCTGGACCTCAGGAAGCTCCAGGGCGTTAAGCTCCTACGAGCAGTACTTC. It codes for CAWTSGSSRALSSYEQYF.

The rearrangement uses TRBV7-9 and TRBJ2-7, with a tentative D call TRBD1 (6 bases). Trimming removed 5 bases from V and 3 bases from J, with 23 bases in between. The germline gives CDR1 SEHNR, CDR2 FQNEAQ (reference sequence). The CDR3 loop spans 17 amino acids. DNA of the CDR3: TGTGCCAGCAGCCGCAAACCGGGACACCTTGCTGACTACGAGCAGTACTTC. Translation: CASSRKPGHLADYEQYF.

In nucleotides, the CDR3 is TGCGCCAGCAGCCAAGTCCCTGACAGGGCTCTGGGTCGATACACCTTC. It encodes CASSQVPDRALGRYTF. The rearrangement joins TRBV4-3 to TRBJ1-2; 7 bases align to TRBD1. From germline, CDR1 is LGHNA and CDR2 YSLEER. With V trimmed by 1 base and J by 11 bases, 16 bases remained unmatched. The CDR3 covers 16 residues.

V usage is TRBV12-3 or TRBV12-4 and J usage is TRBJ1-3; D not resolved. The CDR3 is made up of 13 amino acids. V was pared by 6 bases and J by 4 bases, with 10 bases between. The CDR3, as DNA: TGTGCCAGCAGGCCAGGTGGCGGAAACACCATATATTTT. As protein: CASRPGGGNTIYF.

The chain combines TRBV5-1 with TRBJ1-4; 8 positions match TRBD1. The CDR3 contains 13 residues. Germline V gene lookup returns CDR1 SGHRS and CDR2 YFSETQ. Unmatched junction bases numbered 4, after V lost 4 bases and J lost 8 bases. Here the CDR3 reads CASSIGTGEKLFF. CDR3 DNA sequence: TGCGCCAGCAGCATCGGGACAGGCGAAAAACTGTTTTTT.

The chain uses TRBV9 and TRBJ2-1; 8 nucleotides match TRBD2. The CDR3 is 16 residues long. Per germline, CDR1 SGDLS and CDR2 YYNGEE. V dropped 0 bases and J dropped 0; count of bases not matched to a gene: 2. CDR3 DNA sequence: TGTGCCAGCAGCGTAGCGGGGGGGAGCTCCTACAATGAGCAGTTCTTC. Its translation is CASSVAGGSSYNEQFF.

This clone was detected once. The rearrangement uses TRBV7-2 and TRBJ1-2; perhaps TRBD1 as D (6 bases). The V and J ends lost 1 base and 4 bases respectively, with 13 bases between them. In germline, CDR1 is SGHTA, CDR2 FQGNSA. The CDR3 length is 15 residues. The CDR3 loop reads CASSLGGRVTYGYTF. In nucleotides, the CDR3 is TGTGCCAGCAGCTTAGGGGGGCGAGTTACCTATGGCTACACCTTC.

This rearrangement joins TRBV12-3 or TRBV12-4 to TRBJ2-4; 9 bases are a match to TRBD1. V lost 6 bases and J lost 9; bases outside the gene matches: 6. The CDR3 has 13 amino acids. CDR3 DNA sequence: TGTGCCAGCAGGCCAACAGGGGGCGGCATTCAGTACTTC. This encodes CASRPTGGGIQYF.

The rearrangement links TRBV18 to TRBJ1-1; TRBD1 aligns across 7 bases. CDR1 KGHSH and CDR2 LQKENI come from the germline V gene. V gave up 8 bases and J gave up 3 bases; unmatched junction bases: 9. CDR3 size: 14 residues. In DNA form, the CDR3 reads TGTGCCAGCCGAATCGCCACAGGGGACACTGAAGCTTTCTTT. It translates to CASRIATGDTEAFF.

The rearrangement joins TRBV7-8 to TRBJ1-3; D is possibly TRBD1 (5 bases). The CDR3 length is 16 residues. Per the germline V gene, CDR1 is SGHVS and CDR2 is FQNEAQ. V was cut by 2 bases and J by 3 bases, with 14 bases left in between. CDR3 in amino acids: CASSLIPDISGNTIYF. The DNA for the CDR3 is TGTGCCAGCAGCTTAATTCCGGACATAAGTGGAAACACCATATATTTT.

This rearrangement joins TRBV5-1 to TRBJ2-2; D is perhaps TRBD1 (6 bases). The CDR3 is 14 residues long. CDR1 and CDR2 (germline): SGHRS, YFSETQ. The germline V and J ends were trimmed by 4 bases and 4 bases, with 11 bases remaining between them. The CDR3 loop is CASSPGQITGELFF. CDR3 nucleotides: TGCGCCAGCAGCCCCGGACAGATCACCGGGGAGCTGTTTTTT.

This clone appeared once. The rearrangement uses TRBV4-1 and TRBJ1-4; D is uncertain. V was trimmed by 4 bases and J by 0 bases, leaving 6 bases between them. This CDR3 contains 14 residues. Germline lookup yields CDR1 MGHRA and CDR2 YSYEKL. This chain's CDR3 is CASSRQATNEKLFF. DNA of the CDR3: TGCGCCAGCAGCCGGCAGGCAACTAATGAAAAACTGTTTTTT.